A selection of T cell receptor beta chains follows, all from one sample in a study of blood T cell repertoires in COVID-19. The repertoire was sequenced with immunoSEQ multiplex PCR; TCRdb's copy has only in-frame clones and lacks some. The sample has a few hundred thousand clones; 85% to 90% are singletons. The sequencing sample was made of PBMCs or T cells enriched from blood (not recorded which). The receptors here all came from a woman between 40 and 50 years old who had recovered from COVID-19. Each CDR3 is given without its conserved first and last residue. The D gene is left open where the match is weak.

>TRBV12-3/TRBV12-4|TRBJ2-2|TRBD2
ASGREGGELF
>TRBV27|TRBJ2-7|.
ASSFLRHSHEQY
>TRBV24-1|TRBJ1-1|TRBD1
ATTRGQGDTEAF
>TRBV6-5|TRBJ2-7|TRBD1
ASSTYDRDSYEQY
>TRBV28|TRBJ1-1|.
ASRTVEYHKRAF
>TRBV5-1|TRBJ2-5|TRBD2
ASTPTGTSGWGETQY
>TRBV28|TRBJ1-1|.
ASSFSGVTEAF
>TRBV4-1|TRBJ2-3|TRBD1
ASSRATGFGTDTQY
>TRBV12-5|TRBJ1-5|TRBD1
ASGPGQGDQPQH
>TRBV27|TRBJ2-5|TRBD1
ASSLLTGGTETQY
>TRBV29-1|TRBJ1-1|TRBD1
TTNGDRGGYAEAF
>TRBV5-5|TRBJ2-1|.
ASSFGGRSYNEQF
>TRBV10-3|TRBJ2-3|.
AISEGVGADTQY
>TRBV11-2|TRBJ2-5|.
ASRRGQLETQY
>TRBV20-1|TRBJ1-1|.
SASILDSPNTEAF
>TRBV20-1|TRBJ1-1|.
SASPGGMGTEAF
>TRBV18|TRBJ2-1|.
ASSPEWNEQF
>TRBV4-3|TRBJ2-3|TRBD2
ASSFHSGSTDTQY
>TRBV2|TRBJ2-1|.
ASSEDRTFYNEQF
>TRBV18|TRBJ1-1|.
ASSTGTQRTEAF
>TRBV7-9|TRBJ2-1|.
AGSGEVSYNEQF
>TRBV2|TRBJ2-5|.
ASSVGLGGPETQY
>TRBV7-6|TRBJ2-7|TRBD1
ASSLGTAPTYEQY
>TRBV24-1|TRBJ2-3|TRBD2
ATSVRLAGVRDTQY
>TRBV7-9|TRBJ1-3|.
ASSPLTGYSGNTIY
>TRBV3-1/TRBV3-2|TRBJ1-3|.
ASSQGSTIY
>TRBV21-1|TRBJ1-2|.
ASSKEEEYDGYT
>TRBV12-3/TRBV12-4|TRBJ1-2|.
ASSGDTPYGYT
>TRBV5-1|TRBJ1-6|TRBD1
ASSTRGQGGNSPLH
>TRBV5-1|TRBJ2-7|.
ASSSTGRGAWEQY
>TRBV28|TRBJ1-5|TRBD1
ASSAGQGGIYSNQPQH
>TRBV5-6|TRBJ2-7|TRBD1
ASSLTGVNYEQY
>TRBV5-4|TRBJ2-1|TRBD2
ASSPGGASGYNEQF
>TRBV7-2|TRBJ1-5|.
ASSFEGDQPQH
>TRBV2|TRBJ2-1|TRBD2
ANGDYNNEQF
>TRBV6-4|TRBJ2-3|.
ASSRDPGGDTQY
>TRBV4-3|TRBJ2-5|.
ASSQARGRGETQY
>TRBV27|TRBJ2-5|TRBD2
ASSPTGGLIETQY
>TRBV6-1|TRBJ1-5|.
ASSEILPQH
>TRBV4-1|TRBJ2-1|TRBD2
ASSHPGLAGDDEQF
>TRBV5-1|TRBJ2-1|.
ASSPTGRGPYNEQF
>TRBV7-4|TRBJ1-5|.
ASSPQNREGIDQPQH
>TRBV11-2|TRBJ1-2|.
ASSWTVNYGYT
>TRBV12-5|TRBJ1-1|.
ASGPTRIGVRTEAF
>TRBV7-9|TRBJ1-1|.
ASSPRYTEAF
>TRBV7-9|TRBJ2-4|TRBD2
ASSLSGGSKNIQY
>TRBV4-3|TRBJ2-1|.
ASSQDIRTVNPF
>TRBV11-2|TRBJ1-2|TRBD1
ASSAWDRGGHWGYT
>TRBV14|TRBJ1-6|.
ASSQGLLGNSPLH